This TCR beta chain derives from a study of regulatory T cells in long-lasting Graves disease. Study-wide findings and caveats: Thyroid tissue went unstudied; only peripheral blood was examined. With a small sample size, accuracy may have been reduced.

Documented time point: newly diagnosed GD, antithyroid drugs for less than 3 months. From RNA extracted from PBMCs, the TCR library was made. V lost 2 bases and J lost 10, with 14 bases in between. The CDR3 has 13 amino acids. Germline V lookup: CDR1 SGHTA, CDR2 FQGTGA. This clonotype occurred many times. Its antigen remains unidentified. Arm-PCR of CDR3 regions and iRepertoire HTBI primers were used to build TCR beta libraries. TCRdb reanalysed the multiplex PCR reads using MiXCR and keeps one entry per CDR3 protein. The table records roughly 260,000 distinct CDR3 sequences, 15% to 20% of them present only once. The same data also contributed to another study, on T cells in Graves' hyperthyroidism and ophthalmopathy. From that second work: Aged 18 to 65, the patients had hyperthyroidism that was newly diagnosed and had lasted under 2 months.

This rearrangement joins TRBV7-3 to TRBJ1-1; no reliable D call. This sample comprised peripheral blood mononuclear cells (PBMCs), obtained at new diagnosis, from a patient treated with antithyroid drugs. This receptor was obtained from a woman aged 30 to 39 with Graves disease. CDR3 residues: CASSLQPGGPAFF. In DNA form, the CDR3 reads TGTGCCAGCAGCTTACAACCAGGAGGCCCAGCTTTCTTT.